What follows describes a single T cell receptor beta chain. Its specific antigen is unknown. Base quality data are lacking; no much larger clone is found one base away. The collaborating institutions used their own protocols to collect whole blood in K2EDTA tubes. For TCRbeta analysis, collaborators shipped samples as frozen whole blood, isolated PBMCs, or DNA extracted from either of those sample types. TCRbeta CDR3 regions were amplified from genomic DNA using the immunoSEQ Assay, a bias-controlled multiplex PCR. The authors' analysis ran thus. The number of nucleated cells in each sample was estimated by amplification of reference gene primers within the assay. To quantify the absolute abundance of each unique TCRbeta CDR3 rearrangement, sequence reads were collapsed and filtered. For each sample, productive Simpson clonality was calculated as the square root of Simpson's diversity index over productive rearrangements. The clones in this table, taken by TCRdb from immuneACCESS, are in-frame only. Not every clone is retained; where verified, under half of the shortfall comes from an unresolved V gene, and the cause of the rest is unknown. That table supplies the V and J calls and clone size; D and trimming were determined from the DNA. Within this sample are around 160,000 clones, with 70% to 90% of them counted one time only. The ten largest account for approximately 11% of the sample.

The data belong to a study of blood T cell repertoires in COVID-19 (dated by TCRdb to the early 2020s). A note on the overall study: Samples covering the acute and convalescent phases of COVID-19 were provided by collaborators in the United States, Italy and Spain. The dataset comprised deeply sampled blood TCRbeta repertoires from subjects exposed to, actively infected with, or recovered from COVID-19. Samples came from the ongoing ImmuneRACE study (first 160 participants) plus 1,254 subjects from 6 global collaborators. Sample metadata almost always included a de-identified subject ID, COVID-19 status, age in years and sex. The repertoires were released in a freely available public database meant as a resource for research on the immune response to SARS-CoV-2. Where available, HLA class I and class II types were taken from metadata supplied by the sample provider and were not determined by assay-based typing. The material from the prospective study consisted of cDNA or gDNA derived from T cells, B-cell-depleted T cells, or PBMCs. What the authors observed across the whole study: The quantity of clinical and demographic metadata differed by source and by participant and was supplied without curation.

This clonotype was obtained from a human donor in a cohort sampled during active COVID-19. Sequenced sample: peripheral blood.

The CDR3 here reads CASSSGGTGANVLTF. The nucleotides are TGTGCCAGCAGTTCAGGGGGCACTGGGGCCAACGTCCTGACTTTC. The chain links TRBV6-6 with TRBJ2-6, with TRBD1 identical over 8 junction bases. V trim: 4 bases; J trim: 2 bases; unmatched bases: 1. The CDR3 contains 15 residues, cysteine and phenylalanine counted. The kept DNA is CDR3 alone, 45 bases in frame from the first base. Per the germline V gene (reference sequence), MNHNY is the CDR1 and SVGAGI is the CDR2.